Below, 21 T cell receptor beta chains from the same sample are listed, as sequenced in a study of T cell responses to AZD1222 COVID-19 vaccine. Produced via immunoSEQ multiplex PCR; TCRdb's table is partial and in-frame only. The repertoire includes some 140,000 clones, approximately 92% of them detected once, and roughly 7% sits in the top ten. Sequences were derived from peripheral blood, sampled 28 days after the second AZD1222 dose. These receptors were obtained from an adult who received the AZD1222 COVID-19 vaccine.

The J gene is TRBJ1-4, the V gene TRBV19, with D perhaps matching TRBD1 (6 bases). Trimming cost V 10 bases and J 0 bases, with 15 bases left between them. Germline loops: CDR1 LNHDA, CDR2 SQIVND (reference sequence). The CDR3 has 15 residues. CDR3 sequence reads: CATSGHLATNEKLFF. In nucleotides, the CDR3 is TGTGCCACCTCGGGACACCTCGCAACTAATGAAAAACTGTTTTTT.

The CDR3 reads CASSYKGQGASRYTF. CDR3 bases: TGTGCCAGCAGTTACAAGGGACAGGGGGCTTCCCGCTACACCTTC. The chain combines TRBV6-5 with TRBJ1-2; 12 bases are shared with TRBD1. Germline lookup yields CDR1 MNHEY and CDR2 SVGAGI. This CDR3 contains 15 residues. Trimming cost V 2 bases and J 9 bases; bases outside gene matches: 7.

Here the CDR3 reads CASSLLQQDQPQHF. The CDR3 region has the DNA TGTGCCAGCAGTTTATTGCAGCAAGATCAGCCCCAGCATTTT. The V and J genes are TRBV28 and TRBJ1-5; D gene uncertain. The ends were cut back, 1 base at V and 5 bases at J, with 9 bases in the middle. The V gene's germline CDR1 is MDHEN and CDR2 SYDVKM. The CDR3 sequence is 14 residues long.

In this sample, this clone turned up once. The same CDR3 arises from other DNA sequences in this sample as well. This rearrangement joins TRBV30 to TRBJ1-5; TRBD1 might be the D (5 bases). The CDR3 has 13 amino acids. The ends were cut back, 0 bases at V and 4 bases at J, with 7 bases in the middle. Germline values: CDR1 GTSNPN, CDR2 SVGIG (reference sequence). This chain's CDR3 is CAWSVQGNQPQHF. CDR3 DNA sequence: TGTGCCTGGAGTGTGCAGGGTAATCAGCCCCAGCATTTT.

To note about this clone: Other DNA sequences in the same sample also yield this CDR3. This chain joins TRBV7-9 and TRBJ1-1; perhaps TRBD1 as D (6 bases). V lost 4 bases to trimming and J lost 1 base, with 7 bases between them. Germline assignment: CDR1 SEHNR and CDR2 FQNEAQ (reference sequence). The CDR3 has 13 amino acids. The DNA of the CDR3 is TGTGCCAGCAGCTCGACAGGGAACACTGAAGCTTTCTTT. It codes for CASSSTGNTEAFF.

This clone was seen once. CDR3 in DNA: TGTGCCAGCAGCCAAGATACGGCGGGGGATTACAATGAGCAGTTCTTC. This translates into CASSQDTAGDYNEQFF. V is TRBV4-2 and J is TRBJ2-1; 7 bases align to TRBD2. CDR3 length: 16 amino acids. Trimming removed 0 bases from V and 4 bases from J; junction bases left unmatched: 6. Germline-derived CDR1 and CDR2 are LGHNA and YNFKEQ.

DNA for the CDR3: TGTGCCAGCAGCAAAATAAGGTTAGAGGGAAGCTCCTATAATTCACCCCTCCACTTT. Protein sequence: CASSKIRLEGSSYNSPLHF. J is TRBJ1-6 and V is TRBV21-1. TRBV21-1 is designated a pseudogene. This CDR3 has 19 residues.

The V gene is TRBV19, the J gene TRBJ2-1; D is uncertain. The V end lost 4 bases, the J end lost 2 bases, and 3 bases lay between the germline ends. Germline loops: CDR1 LNHDA, CDR2 SQIVND (reference sequence). The CDR3 is 12 amino acids. Written as DNA, the CDR3 is TGTGCCAGTAGTAACCCCTACAATGAGCAGTTCTTC. The encoded protein is CASSNPYNEQFF. The full variable domain, with the rest looked up from reference TRBV19 and TRBJ2-1, is DGGITQSPKYLFRKEGQNVTLSCEQNLNHDAMYWYRQDPGQGLRLIYYSQIVNDFQKGDIAEGYSVSREKKESFPLTVTSAQKNPTAFYLCASSNPYNEQFFGPGTRLTVL.

The V gene is TRBV2, the J gene TRBJ2-5; 8 positions match TRBD1. Per the germline V gene, CDR1 is SNHLY and CDR2 is FYNNEI. This CDR3 is built from 16 residues. V dropped 7 bases and J dropped 5; count of bases not matched to a gene: 15. CDR3 region: CASIGGFRGRGETQYF. In nucleotides, the CDR3 is TGTGCCAGCATCGGAGGGTTCAGGGGGCGCGGGGAGACCCAGTACTTC.

V usage is TRBV7-9 and J usage is TRBJ2-3; D call uncertain. Trimming cost V 1 base and J 0 bases, with 8 bases left between them. The germline V gene encodes CDR1 SEHNR and CDR2 FQNEAQ (reference sequence). The CDR3 totals 15 residues. In nucleotides, the CDR3 is TGTGCCAGCAGCTTAGGGGTAGCTAGCACAGATACGCAGTATTTT. The encoded protein is CASSLGVASTDTQYF.

CDR3 DNA: TGCGCCAGCAGCTTCGGGGACCGGACTATCTATGGCTACACCTTC. This encodes CASSFGDRTIYGYTF. This chain links TRBV5-1 with TRBJ1-2; D perhaps matches TRBD1 (5 bases). V dropped 2 bases and J dropped 4 bases, with 15 bases sitting between them. The CDR3 spans 15 residues. Germline V gene lookup returns CDR1 SGHRS and CDR2 YFSETQ.

V and J are TRBV7-6 and TRBJ1-5; TRBD1 matches at 11 bases. The CDR3 has 15 amino acids. Trimming removed 5 bases from V and 5 bases from J; junction bases left unmatched: 5. CDR1 SGHVS and CDR2 FNYEAQ come from the germline V gene. The CDR3 protein is CASSLGQGAHQPQHF. Written as DNA, the CDR3 is TGTGCCAGCAGCCTAGGACAGGGGGCTCATCAGCCCCAGCATTTT.

The V and J genes are TRBV9 and TRBJ2-3; no clear D. Trimming took 4 bases from V and 2 from J, leaving 14 bases between them. The CDR3 consists of 15 residues. The germline gives CDR1 SGDLS, CDR2 YYNGEE. CDR3 bases: TGTGCCAGCAGCCCCGACGAGGATTCCACAGATACGCAGTATTTT. It specifies CASSPDEDSTDTQYF.

The J gene is TRBJ1-1, the V gene TRBV3-1 (or the pseudogene TRBV3-2); possible D gene TRBD1, 6 bases. Germline CDR1 is LGHDT and CDR2 is YNNKEL (reference sequence). The CDR3 has 13 amino acids. V lost 2 bases and J lost 5, with 9 bases in between. The CDR3 nucleotides read TGTGCCAGCAGCCAATCTCAGGGGACTGAAGCTTTCTTT. Translation gives CASSQSQGTEAFF.

V and J are TRBV30 and TRBJ1-5; 7 positions match TRBD1. There are 13 residues in the CDR3. Trimming removed 5 bases from V and 0 bases from J; junction bases left unmatched: 1. Looked up from germline, CDR1 is GTSNPN and CDR2 is SVGIG (reference sequence). CDR3 residues: CAWGQDSNQPQHF. In DNA, the CDR3 is TGTGCCTGGGGACAGGATAGCAATCAGCCCCAGCATTTT.

The J gene is TRBJ2-6, the V gene TRBV2; 7 nucleotides line up with TRBD1. The ends lost 3 bases at V and 2 bases at J; junction bases unmatched: 10. The germline V gene encodes CDR1 SNHLY and CDR2 FYNNEI. The CDR3 extends over 18 amino acids. DNA for the CDR3: TGTGCCAGCAGTGATGGCAAACAGGGGATCCCTGGGGCCAACGTCCTGACTTTC. It encodes CASSDGKQGIPGANVLTF.

A few counts support this clone. This chain uses TRBV19 with TRBJ2-5, with 8 bases that match TRBD1. The CDR3 consists of 16 residues. Germline V gives CDR1 LNHDA, CDR2 SQIVND (reference sequence). Trimming cost V 6 bases and J 5 bases; bases outside gene matches: 14. CDR3 nucleotides: TGTGCCAGTAGCGAGATCGGGGGCAGGGACAGGGAGACCCAGTACTTC. As protein: CASSEIGGRDRETQYF.

The chain combines TRBV4-3 with TRBJ2-5; the match to TRBD2 covers 11 bases. This CDR3 contains 16 residues. The germline V gene encodes CDR1 LGHNA and CDR2 YSLEER. V lost 8 bases, J lost 0 bases, and 8 bases stayed unmatched. DNA for the CDR3: TGCGCCAGCCGTAGCGGGGGGGCGGGCGACCAAGAGACCCAGTACTTC. Protein sequence: CASRSGGAGDQETQYF.

The rearrangement joins TRBV11-2 to TRBJ2-5; the match to TRBD2 covers 7 bases. Germline V gene lookup returns CDR1 SGHAT and CDR2 FQNNGV. This CDR3 has 14 amino acids. The V and J ends lost 6 bases and 4 bases, in that order; junction bases with no gene match: 8. The CDR3 DNA reads as TGTGCCAGCAGGCGGACTAGTACGGGAGAGACCCAGTACTTC. Translated, it gives CASRRTSTGETQYF.

The chain combines TRBV5-1 with TRBJ1-2, with D possibly being TRBD1 (5 bases). The CDR3 is 14 amino acids. Trimming shortened V by 2 bases and J by 2 bases, and 10 bases separated the two germline ends. CDR1 is SGHRS, CDR2 YFSETQ, per germline. This chain's CDR3 is CASSFSGYNYGYTF. CDR3 nucleotide sequence: TGCGCCAGCAGCTTTTCAGGGTACAACTATGGCTACACCTTC. The full variable domain, its missing parts supplied by reference TRBV5-1 and TRBJ1-2, is KAGVTQTPRYLIKTRGQQVTLSCSPISGHRSVSWYQQTPGQGLQFLFEYFSETQRNKGNFPGRFSGRQFSNSRSEMNVSTLELGDSALYLCASSFSGYNYGYTFGSGTRLTVV.

The V gene is TRBV24-1, the J gene TRBJ2-3, with 12 bases aligning to TRBD1. CDR1 is KGHDR, CDR2 SFDVKD, per germline. J was trimmed by 1 base and V by 5 bases; bases with no gene match: 6. The CDR3 covers 17 residues. The CDR3 sequence is CATSATGTGGGTDTQYF. CDR3 sequence (DNA): TGTGCCACCAGTGCAACCGGGACAGGGGGCGGCACAGATACGCAGTATTTT.